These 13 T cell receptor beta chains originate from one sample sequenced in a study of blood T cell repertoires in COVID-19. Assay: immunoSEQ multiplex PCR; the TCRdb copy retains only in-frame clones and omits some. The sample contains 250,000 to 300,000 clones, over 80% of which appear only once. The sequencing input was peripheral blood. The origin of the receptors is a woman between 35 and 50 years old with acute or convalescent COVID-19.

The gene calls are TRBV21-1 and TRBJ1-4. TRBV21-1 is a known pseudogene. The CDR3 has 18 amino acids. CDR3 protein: CASSTPPGVRPGGEKLFF. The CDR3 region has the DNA TGTGCCAGCAGCACACCCCCGGGGGTCCGCCCGGGGGGTGAAAAACTGTTTTTT.

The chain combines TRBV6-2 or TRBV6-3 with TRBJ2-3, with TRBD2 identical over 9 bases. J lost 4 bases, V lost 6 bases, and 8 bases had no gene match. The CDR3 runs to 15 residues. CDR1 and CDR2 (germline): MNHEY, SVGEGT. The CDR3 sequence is CASSRRAGGPDTQYF. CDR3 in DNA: TGTGCCAGCAGCCGACGGGCGGGGGGGCCAGATACGCAGTATTTT.

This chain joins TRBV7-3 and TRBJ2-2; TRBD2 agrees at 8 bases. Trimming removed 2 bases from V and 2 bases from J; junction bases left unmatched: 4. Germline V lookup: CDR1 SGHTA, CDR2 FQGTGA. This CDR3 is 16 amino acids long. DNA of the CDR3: TGTGCCAGCAGCTTACGAGCGGGGGCCAACACCGGGGAGCTGTTTTTT. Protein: CASSLRAGANTGELFF. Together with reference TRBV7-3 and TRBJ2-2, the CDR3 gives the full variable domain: GAGVSQTPSNKVTEKGKYVELRCDPISGHTALYWYRQSLGQGPEFLIYFQGTGAADDSGLPNDRFFAVRPEGSVSTLKIQRTERGDSAVYLCASSLRAGANTGELFFGEGSRLTVL.

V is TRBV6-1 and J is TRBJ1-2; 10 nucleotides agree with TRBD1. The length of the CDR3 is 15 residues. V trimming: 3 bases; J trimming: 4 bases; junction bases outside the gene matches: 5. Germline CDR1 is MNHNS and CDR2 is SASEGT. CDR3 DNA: TGTGCCAGCAGTGACCCCGGGACAGGGGTCTATGGCTACACCTTC. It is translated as CASSDPGTGVYGYTF.

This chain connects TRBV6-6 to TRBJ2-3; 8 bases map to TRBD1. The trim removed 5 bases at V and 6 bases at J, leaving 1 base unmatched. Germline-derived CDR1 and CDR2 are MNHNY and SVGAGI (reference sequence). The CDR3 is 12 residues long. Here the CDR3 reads CASSPGGDTQYF. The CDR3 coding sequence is TGTGCCAGCAGTCCAGGGGGCGATACGCAGTATTTT.

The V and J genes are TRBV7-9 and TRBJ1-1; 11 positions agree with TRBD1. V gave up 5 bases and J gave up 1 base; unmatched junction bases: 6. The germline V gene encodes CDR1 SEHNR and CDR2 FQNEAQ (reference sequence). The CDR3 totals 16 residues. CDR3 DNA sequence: TGTGCCAGCAGCCAAAGGGACAGGGGGAGGAACACTGAAGCTTTCTTT. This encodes CASSQRDRGRNTEAFF.

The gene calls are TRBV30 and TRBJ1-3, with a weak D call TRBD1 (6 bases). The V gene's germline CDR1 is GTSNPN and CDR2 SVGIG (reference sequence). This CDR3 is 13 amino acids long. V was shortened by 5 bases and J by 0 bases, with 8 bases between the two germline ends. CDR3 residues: CAWGQSSGNTIYF. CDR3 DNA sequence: TGTGCCTGGGGACAGAGCTCTGGAAACACCATATATTTT. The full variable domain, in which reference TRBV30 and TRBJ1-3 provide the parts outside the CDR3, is SQTIHQWPATLVQPVGSPLSLECTVEGTSNPNLYWYRQAAGRGLQLLFYSVGIGQISSEVPQNLSASRPQDRQFILSSKKLLLSDSGFYLCAWGQSSGNTIYFGEGSWLTVV.

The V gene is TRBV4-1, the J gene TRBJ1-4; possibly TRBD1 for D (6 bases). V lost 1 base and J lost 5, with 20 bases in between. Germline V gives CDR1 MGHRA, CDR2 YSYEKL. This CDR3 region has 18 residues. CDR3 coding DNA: TGCGCCAGCAGCCAAGGGGGGTACTACAGGGAGGGGAATGAAAAACTGTTTTTT. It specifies CASSQGGYYREGNEKLFF.

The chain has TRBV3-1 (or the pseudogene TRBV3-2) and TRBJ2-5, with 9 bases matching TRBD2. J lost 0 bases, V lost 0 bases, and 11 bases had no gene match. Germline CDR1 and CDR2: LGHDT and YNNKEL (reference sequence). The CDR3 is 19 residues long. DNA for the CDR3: TGTGCCAGCAGCCAAGAGGTGCTAGCGGGGCGAACGTACCAAGAGACCCAGTACTTC. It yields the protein CASSQEVLAGRTYQETQYF.

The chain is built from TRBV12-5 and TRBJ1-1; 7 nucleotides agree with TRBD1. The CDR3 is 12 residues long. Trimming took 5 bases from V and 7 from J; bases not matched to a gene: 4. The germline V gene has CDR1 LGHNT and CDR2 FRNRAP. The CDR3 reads CASGTGQLEAFF. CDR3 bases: TGTGCTAGTGGTACGGGACAGCTTGAAGCTTTCTTT.

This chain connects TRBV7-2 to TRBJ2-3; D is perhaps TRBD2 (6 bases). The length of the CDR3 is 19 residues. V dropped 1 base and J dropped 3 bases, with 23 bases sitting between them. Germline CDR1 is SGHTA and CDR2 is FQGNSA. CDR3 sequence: CASSLVRGAHSLITDTQYF. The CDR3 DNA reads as TGTGCCAGCAGCTTAGTGCGGGGAGCTCATTCGTTAATTACAGATACGCAGTATTTT.

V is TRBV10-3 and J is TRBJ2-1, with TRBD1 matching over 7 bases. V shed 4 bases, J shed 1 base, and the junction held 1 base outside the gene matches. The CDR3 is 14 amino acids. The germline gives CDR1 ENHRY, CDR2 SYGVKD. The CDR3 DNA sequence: TGTGCCATCAGTGGGGACAGATCCTACAATGAGCAGTTCTTC. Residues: CAISGDRSYNEQFF.

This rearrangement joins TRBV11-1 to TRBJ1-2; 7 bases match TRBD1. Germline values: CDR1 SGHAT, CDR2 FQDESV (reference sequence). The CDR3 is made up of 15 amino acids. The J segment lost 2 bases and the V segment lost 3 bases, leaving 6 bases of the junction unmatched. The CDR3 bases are TGTGCCAGCAGCTTGGGGACAGTAACCAACTATGGCTACACCTTC. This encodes CASSLGTVTNYGYTF.